This TCR beta chain emerged from a study of graft-versus-host responses after intestinal transplantation. On the study more broadly: Transplant recipients had multivisceral, liver-intestinal, or isolated intestinal grafts. Recipients were all induced with anti-thymocyte globulin, then given tacrolimus and steroids for about 3 years.

Here immunoSEQ multiplex PCR was the method, and the copy in TCRdb shows in-frame clones only, minus some. Of around 6,200 clones in the sample, roughly 20% were seen once. V lost 9 bases, J lost 2 bases, and 8 bases lay in between. This CDR3 contains 12 residues. The germline V gene has CDR1 SEHNR and CDR2 FQNEAQ (reference sequence). Study-wide results and limits: GvH clones occurred in recipient marrow; some first appeared in ileum or blood. Early post-transplant declines in HvG were associated with peak levels of circulating GvH clones.

Judged by abundance, this clone is medium-sized. This chain uses TRBV7-9 with TRBJ2-1, with a weak D call TRBD2 (6 bases). The source was alloreactive CD4+ T cells from a mixed lymphocyte reaction culture, collected before transplantation. The sample's subset: CFSE-low proliferating T cells sorted from roughly six-day pre-transplant mixed lymphocyte reaction (GvH or HvG direction). This TCR came from a human patient who was an organ donor for intestinal transplantation. CDR3 protein: CASGTAYNEQFF. The CDR3 DNA follows: TGTGCCAGTGGGACTGCCTACAATGAGCAGTTCTTC.